The 7 T cell receptor beta chains below were found in one sample sequenced in a study of T cell repertoires in cytomegalovirus infection. TCRdb reanalysed the reads using MiXCR and keeps one entry per CDR3 protein. The table includes 830,000 or so distinct CDR3 sequences, 30% to 35% detected once. The antigens for these receptors are not known. Material: cultured CD8+ T cells from PBMCs, obtained from culture after CMV antigen stimulation. These receptors originate from a human donor in good health (CMV status not recorded). Some clones in this sample may be carry-over from other donors' samples.

V gene TRBV6-6 combines with J gene TRBJ2-1, with D possibly being TRBD1 or TRBD2 (6 bases each). Germline CDR1 and CDR2: MNHNY and SVGAGI (reference sequence). V lost 8 bases to trimming and J lost 6 bases, with 11 bases between them. This CDR3 spans 12 amino acids. CDR3 nucleotides: TGTGCCAGCTTAGGGGGGTTCAATGAGCAGTTCTTC. Its translation is CASLGGFNEQFF.

This clonotype has at least ten counts. The genes are TRBV7-2 and TRBJ2-4; D possibly corresponds to TRBD2 (7 bases). This CDR3 has 14 amino acids. V lost 1 base and J 7 bases, leaving 11 bases between the germline ends. CDR1 is SGHTA, CDR2 FQGNSA, per germline. CDR3 residues: CASSLGGGLNIQYF. DNA of the CDR3: TGTGCCAGCAGCTTAGGGGGGGGCCTCAACATTCAGTACTTC.

This chain links TRBV6-5 with TRBJ2-1; D might be TRBD1 (6 bases). Germline V gene sequence: CDR1 MNHEY, CDR2 SVGAGI. V was pared by 5 bases and J by 8 bases, with 13 bases between. This CDR3 is built from 13 residues. The CDR3 spells CASSPLGADEQFF. In nucleotides, the CDR3 is TGTGCCAGCAGTCCCCTGGGGGCAGATGAGCAGTTCTTC.

V gene TRBV4-1 combines with J gene TRBJ1-1, with D maybe TRBD1 (5 bases). Germline V gene lookup returns CDR1 MGHRA and CDR2 YSYEKL. V was trimmed by 2 bases and J by 11 bases, leaving 18 bases between them. This CDR3 is 14 amino acids long. The CDR3 bases are TGCGCCAGCAGCCAAAATTCTAACAGGTTGGAGGCTTTCTTT. It yields the protein CASSQNSNRLEAFF.

There are a few counts of this clonotype. This rearrangement joins TRBV12-5 to TRBJ1-2; 9 nucleotides agree with TRBD1. The V gene end was trimmed by 6 bases and the J gene end by 8 bases; junction bases not matched to a gene: 7. Germline V gives CDR1 LGHNT, CDR2 FRNRAP. There are 13 residues in the CDR3. Written as DNA, the CDR3 is TGTGCTAGTGGACCACAGGGGGCACGGGGCTACACCTTC. Residues: CASGPQGARGYTF.

In its sample, this clonotype was seen a few times. The chain is built from TRBV12-3 or TRBV12-4 and TRBJ2-7; 7 nucleotides line up with TRBD2. The V and J ends lost 3 bases and 5 bases, in that order; junction bases with no gene match: 4. The CDR3 is made up of 13 amino acids. CDR3 loop: CASSLGGRHEQYF. The CDR3 DNA follows: TGTGCCAGCAGTTTGGGCGGGAGACACGAGCAGTACTTC.

This clonotype was seen only a few times. V gene TRBV7-9 combines with J gene TRBJ1-1; TRBD1 matches at 8 bases. Per the germline V gene, CDR1 is SEHNR and CDR2 is FQNEAQ (reference sequence). The junction had 9 bases not matched to a gene; V was cut back by 5 bases and J by 4 bases. This CDR3 is 15 amino acids long. The CDR3 sequence is CASSLRQGLSTEAFF. In nucleotides, the CDR3 is TGTGCCAGCAGCCTAAGACAGGGGCTAAGCACTGAAGCTTTCTTT.